The clone carrying this T cell receptor (beta chain) appeared once. The sample has other DNA sequences that encode this CDR3 too. Amplification used 60 Vbeta primers and 13 Jbeta primers. Data came from immunoSEQ multiplex PCR; TCRdb stores just in-frame clones and leaves some out. The sample shows over 200,000 clones, around 88% of them seen only once. These data come from a study of cytomegalovirus exposure and HLA in healthy donors. This CDR3 has 14 amino acids. Germline V gives CDR1 MNHEY, CDR2 SVGAGI. Trimming cost V 4 bases and J 1 base; bases outside gene matches: 3. Material for sequencing was PBMCs. This sequence joins TRBV6-5 and TRBJ1-2, with 7 positions matching TRBD1. The sequence was collected from a woman in her late teens or twenties in good health and CMV-seronegative. The CDR3, as DNA: TGTGCCAGCAGTTTCACAGGGGATAACTATGGCTACACCTTC. Translation gives CASSFTGDNYGYTF.